These T cell receptor beta chains were read from a single sample in a study of shared clonotypes between healthy human individuals. Produced via immunoSEQ multiplex PCR; TCRdb's table is partial and in-frame only. The table shows 1.5 million to 2.5 million clones, with roughly 94% occurring only once. The specimen was naive CD8+ T cells sorted from blood. The receptors were sampled from a young man in good health. CDR3s include the opening cysteine and the closing phenylalanine or tryptophan. D genes are given only for firm matches. Clone size is not always given. Where it is, it says once, few, many or a class for expanded clones.

v_call	j_call	clone_size	d_call	cdr3_nt	cdr3_aa
TRBV4-3	TRBJ2-1	-	TRBD2	TGCGCCAGCAGCCGACCCCCCGGACTAGCGGGGTACAATGAGCAGTTCTTC	CASSRPPGLAGYNEQFF
TRBV9	TRBJ1-2	-	-	TGTGCCAGCAGCCCCGGGGTTTCGGGGGGCTACACCTTC	CASSPGVSGGYTF
TRBV2	TRBJ2-7	once	-	TGTGCCAACGCCAGGGGAGCGGGAACCTACGAGCAGTACTTC	CANARGAGTYEQYF
TRBV30	TRBJ1-2	-	-	TGTGCCTGGAGTGTCGGCGATGGCTACACCTTC	CAWSVGDGYTF
TRBV5-3	TRBJ2-3	-	TRBD2	TGTGCCAGAAGCCCCGTACTAGCGGGACAGGTCACAGATACGCAGTATTTT	CARSPVLAGQVTDTQYF
TRBV11-2	TRBJ2-3	-	TRBD2	TGTGCCAGCAGCTCCTTCTTACTAGCGGGAGGAGCAGATACGCAGTATTTT	CASSSFLLAGGADTQYF
TRBV5-4	TRBJ2-5	-	-	TGTGCCAGCAGCTTGGGACACCTCCAAGAGACCCAGTACTTC	CASSLGHLQETQYF
TRBV5-4	TRBJ2-7	-	-	TGTGCCAGCAGCTTCCGACTTGACGAGCAGTACTTC	CASSFRLDEQYF
TRBV29-1	TRBJ2-2	few	-	TGCAGCGTTGACCCGAACACCGGGGAGCTGTTTTTT	CSVDPNTGELFF
TRBV28	TRBJ2-7	-	-	TGTGCCAGCAGTCCGGGCCCCAACAACGAGCAGTACTTC	CASSPGPNNEQYF
TRBV7-9	TRBJ2-3	-	-	TGTGCCAGCAGCCCACTGGGGCAGCAAGGGGCAGATACGCAGTATTTT	CASSPLGQQGADTQYF
TRBV28	TRBJ2-5	-	TRBD2	TGTGCCAGCAGTATTAAGTGGCGGGAGGTCCAAGAGACCCAGTACTTC	CASSIKWREVQETQYF
TRBV10-2	TRBJ2-7	once	-	TGCGCCAGCAGTGAGGCACTAGTTGCCTACGAGCAGTACTTC	CASSEALVAYEQYF
TRBV13	TRBJ2-7	-	-	TGTGCCAGCAGTGACACGGGCGGGGCCTACGAGCAGTACTTC	CASSDTGGAYEQYF
TRBV13	TRBJ2-7	-	-	TGTGCCAGCAGCTCGGAGGGGCAGACGTACGAGCAGTACTTC	CASSSEGQTYEQYF
TRBV7-9	TRBJ1-4	once	TRBD1	TGTGCCAGCAGCCCACAGGGGCCGGCTAATGAAAAACTGTTTTTT	CASSPQGPANEKLFF
TRBV7-9	TRBJ2-7	-	-	TGTGCCAGCAGCTCGCCACGACAGGTCTACGAGCAGTACTTC	CASSSPRQVYEQYF
TRBV7-2	TRBJ2-5	-	-	TGTGCCAGCAGCTCAAACCCACATAACCGGGACCTATACCAAGAGACCCAGTACTTC	CASSSNPHNRDLYQETQYF
TRBV28	TRBJ1-5	-	-	TGTGCCAGCAGTTTCGGACGGGGGGGTCAGCCCCAGCATTTT	CASSFGRGGQPQHF
TRBV7-9	TRBJ2-3	-	-	TGTGCCAGCAGCCCCCCAGGGATGATATCAGATACGCAGTATTTT	CASSPPGMISDTQYF
TRBV7-9	TRBJ2-2	-	-	TGTGCCAGCAGCTTAGAACCAGTCACCGGGGAGCTGTTTTTT	CASSLEPVTGELFF
TRBV30	TRBJ2-3	-	-	TGTGCCTGGAGTGGGGGGTCAGATACGCAGTATTTT	CAWSGGSDTQYF
TRBV2	TRBJ2-3	once	TRBD2	TGTGCCAGCAGTGAATCCACGGGACTAGCGGCCACAGATACGCAGTATTTT	CASSESTGLAATDTQYF
TRBV28	TRBJ2-7	-	-	TGTGCCAGCAGTTTATTAATCCGCCCCTACGAGCAGTACTTC	CASSLLIRPYEQYF
TRBV2	TRBJ1-2	-	TRBD1	TGTGCCAGCAGAGAGGGACAGGGATTAGATGGCTACACCTTC	CASREGQGLDGYTF
TRBV5-1	TRBJ2-7	once	TRBD1	TGCGCCAGCACCACAGGACAGGGCACATACGAGCAGTACTTC	CASTTGQGTYEQYF
TRBV19	TRBJ2-3	-	TRBD1	TGTGCCAGTAAGGTAGGACAGGGGACAGATACGCAGTATTTT	CASKVGQGTDTQYF
TRBV5-1	TRBJ2-7	-	-	TGCGCCAGCAGCGAGGCGATCTCTGGCGCCTACGAGCAGTACTTC	CASSEAISGAYEQYF
TRBV6-6	TRBJ2-7	-	-	TGTGCCAGCAGTTACGGACAGCCCGGGGTAGACGAGCAGTACTTC	CASSYGQPGVDEQYF
TRBV4-1	TRBJ2-3	-	TRBD2	TGCGCCAGCAGCCAGGGGAAGCGGGGAACAGATACGCAGTATTTT	CASSQGKRGTDTQYF
TRBV15	TRBJ2-5	-	-	TGTGCCACCAGCAACGTCGGGGCAGAGACCCAGTACTTC	CATSNVGAETQYF
TRBV7-2	TRBJ2-3	-	-	TGTGCCAGCAGCTATGCCCCGGGGGCAGATACGCAGTATTTT	CASSYAPGADTQYF
TRBV28	TRBJ2-7	-	TRBD1	TGTGCCAGCAGTTCTAGACAGGGTTCCTACGAGCAGTACTTC	CASSSRQGSYEQYF
TRBV9	TRBJ2-7	once	TRBD2	TGTGCCAGCAGCGTGACTAGCGGGGACTCCTACGAGCAGTACTTC	CASSVTSGDSYEQYF
TRBV2	TRBJ2-3	-	-	TGTGCCAGCAGTGGCGGCCGCGGAGACTACACAGATACGCAGTATTTT	CASSGGRGDYTDTQYF
TRBV29-1	TRBJ2-6	-	-	TGCAGCGTTGATAGTGGTTTGGACTCTGGGGCCAACGTCCTGACTTTC	CSVDSGLDSGANVLTF
TRBV7-9	TRBJ1-6	-	-	TGTGCCAGCAGCCTAATCGGACCGCTAGATAATTCACCCCTCCACTTT	CASSLIGPLDNSPLHF
TRBV6-1	TRBJ2-2	-	-	TGTGCCAGCAGGCAAGCCGGGGAGCTGTTTTTT	CASRQAGELFF
TRBV6-5	TRBJ2-1	-	-	TGTGCCAGCAGTTACTCGCGGGCCCTTGAGCAGTTCTTC	CASSYSRALEQFF
TRBV18	TRBJ1-1	-	-	TGTGCCAGCTCACCAAATTCAGGGGCAGGATCTGAAGCTTTCTTT	CASSPNSGAGSEAFF
TRBV28	TRBJ1-6	-	-	TGTGCCAGCAGTTTTGAAGGGATTCTTTCACCCCTCCACTTT	CASSFEGILSPLHF
TRBV10-2	TRBJ2-1	-	-	TGCGCCAGCAGTGAGTCGGGTTTGCTAGCGCCGCCCAGCAATGAGCAGTTCTTC	CASSESGLLAPPSNEQFF